This TCR beta chain was sequenced for a study of T cells in Graves' hyperthyroidism and ophthalmopathy. About the study: Peripheral blood specimens were obtained at initial diagnosis, prior to any treatment. General observations from the study: Peripheral blood also featured most of the thyroid clonotypes expanded above 0.001.

Germline V CDR1 and CDR2: MDHEN, SYDVKM. The CDR3 consists of 14 residues. The J segment lost 6 bases and the V segment lost 3 bases, leaving 5 bases of the junction unmatched. The TCR beta CDR3 regions underwent amplification using RNA transcripts as the source. The HTBI primer set served for first-round RT-PCR of the TCR CDR3. TCRdb processed the multiplex PCR reads anew with MiXCR; each CDR3 protein has one entry. The sample lists roughly 500,000 distinct CDR3 sequences, about 16% occurring once. The diagnostic basis comprised clinical symptoms, serum thyroxine and TRAb, thyroid ultrasound and orbital computed tomography. This clonotype showed up many times. Its antigen is unidentified.

The chain links TRBV28 to TRBJ2-7; 10 bases align to TRBD2. The clonotype was recovered from a woman aged 25-40 years with Graves' ophthalmopathy. The sequenced sample consisted of blood. The CDR3 sequence: CASSFSGRRGEQYF. The CDR3, as DNA: TGTGCCAGCAGTTTTAGCGGGAGGCGAGGCGAGCAGTACTTC.